This TCR beta chain was captured by sequencing in a study of T cells in Graves' hyperthyroidism and ophthalmopathy. As for the study in general: Any treatment followed the collection of peripheral blood at initial diagnosis. Findings and caveats of the study: Researchers found most expanded thyroid clonotypes above 0.001 in blood as well.

RNA transcripts were the template for amplifying TCR beta CDR3 regions. When the TCR CDR3 underwent first-round RT-PCR, the HTBI primer set was used. TCRdb reprocessed the multiplex PCR reads with MiXCR, giving one entry per CDR3 protein. The table records 550,000 to 800,000 distinct CDR3 sequences, roughly a sixth of them present only once. Among the patients, aged 18 to 65, hyperthyroidism was newly diagnosed and had lasted under 2 months. Clinical symptoms, serum thyroxine, TRAb, thyroid ultrasound and orbital computed tomography established diagnosis. Germline values: CDR1 MDHEN, CDR2 SYDVKM. Germline trimming cut 1 base from V and 10 bases from J; bases unmatched to any gene: 3. CDR3 size: 13 residues. This clonotype was observed many times. The antigen is not known.

The sequence came from a man between 45 and 60 years old with Graves' hyperthyroidism. The sample was blood. The chain uses TRBV28 and TRBJ2-1; 8 bases are shared with TRBD1. The DNA of the CDR3 is TGTGCCAGCAGTTTATTAACAGGGGGGGAGCAGTTCTTC. It translates to CASSLLTGGEQFF.